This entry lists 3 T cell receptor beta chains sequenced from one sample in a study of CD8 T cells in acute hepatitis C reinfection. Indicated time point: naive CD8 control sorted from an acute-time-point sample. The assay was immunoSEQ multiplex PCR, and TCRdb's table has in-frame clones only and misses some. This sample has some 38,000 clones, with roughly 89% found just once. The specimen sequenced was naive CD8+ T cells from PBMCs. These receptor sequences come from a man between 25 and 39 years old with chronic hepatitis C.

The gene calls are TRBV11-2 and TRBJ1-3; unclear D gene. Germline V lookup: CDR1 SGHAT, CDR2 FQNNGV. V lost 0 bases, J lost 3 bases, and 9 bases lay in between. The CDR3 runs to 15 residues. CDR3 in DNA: TGTGCCAGCAGCTTAGATCTCGGAAGTGGAAACACCATATATTTT. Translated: CASSLDLGSGNTIYF.

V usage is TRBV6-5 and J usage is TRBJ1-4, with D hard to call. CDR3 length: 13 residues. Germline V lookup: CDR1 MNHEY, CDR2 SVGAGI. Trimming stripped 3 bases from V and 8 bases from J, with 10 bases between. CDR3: CASSYGSWEKLFF. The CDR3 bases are TGTGCCAGCAGTTATGGCAGCTGGGAAAAACTGTTTTTT.

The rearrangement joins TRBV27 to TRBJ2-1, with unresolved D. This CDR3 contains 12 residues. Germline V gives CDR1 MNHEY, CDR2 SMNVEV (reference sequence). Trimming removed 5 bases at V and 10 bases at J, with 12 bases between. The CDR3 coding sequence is TGTGCCAGCAGTGCTGGGGTTAGGGAGCAGTTCTTC. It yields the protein CASSAGVREQFF.